This T cell receptor beta chain stems from a study of T cell responses to AZD1222 COVID-19 vaccine. A remark on this clone: The antigen remains undetermined.

Study observations and caveats: Samples come after the peak T cell response, not at day 14. Only a handful of AZD1222 recipients tested seropositive at baseline. A rise in Spike-specific TCR breadth and depth followed two AZD1222 doses. Reportedly, nearly half the spike-specific TCRs target unmutated variant regions.

Clones were read by immunoSEQ multiplex PCR, and TCRdb kept only the in-frame ones, dropping some. The sample lists roughly 91,000 clones, roughly 85% occurring once. The material was peripheral blood, obtained on day 0 of AZD1222 vaccination. This receptor was identified in an adult in good health.

CDR3 protein: CASNPGSRQDTQYF. Written as DNA, the CDR3 is TGTGCCAGTAATCCCGGGAGCAGGCAGGATACGCAGTATTTT. V usage is TRBV19 and J usage is TRBJ2-3; weak D call: TRBD2 (6 bases). This CDR3 is built from 14 residues. Trimming cost V 7 bases and J 6 bases, with 17 bases left between them. The germline gives CDR1 LNHDA, CDR2 SQIVND (reference sequence). Together with reference TRBV19 and TRBJ2-3, the CDR3 gives the full variable domain: DGGITQSPKYLFRKEGQNVTLSCEQNLNHDAMYWYRQDPGQGLRLIYYSQIVNDFQKGDIAEGYSVSREKKESFPLTVTSAQKNPTAFYLCASNPGSRQDTQYFGPGTRLTVL.